Each of the 28 T cell receptor beta chains below was sequenced from the same sample in a study of T cells after yellow fever vaccination. TCRdb reanalysed the 5' RACE reads using MiXCR and keeps one entry per CDR3 protein. The sample has tens of thousands of distinct CDR3 sequences, roughly 5.6% seen once; the top ten hold about 19%. The sequences come from PBMCs, either bulk or a sorted T-cell subset (CD4+, CD8+, memory, or dextramer-sorted; not recorded which), collected about 49 days after the first yellow fever vaccination. The receptors were sampled from a man aged 18 to 35 who received the YFV17D yellow fever vaccine.

There are many counts of this clonotype. V gene TRBV29-1 combines with J gene TRBJ2-3; 15 nucleotides match TRBD2. V gave up 3 bases and J gave up 1 base; unmatched junction bases: 5. The CDR3 has 17 amino acids. Germline V gene sequence: CDR1 SQVTM, CDR2 ANQGSEA. DNA for the CDR3: TGCAGCGTTGATGGACTAGCGGGGGGGCCGGGCACAGATACGCAGTATTTT. Translating it yields CSVDGLAGGPGTDTQYF.

This clonotype showed up many times. J is TRBJ1-6 and V is TRBV27; D not resolved. In germline, CDR1 is MNHEY, CDR2 SMNVEV (reference sequence). The CDR3 contains 16 residues. Between the trimmed V and J ends, which lost 4 bases and 0 bases, there was a span of 10 bases. CDR3 amino acids: CASSSRGSSYNSPLHF. The CDR3 region has the DNA TGTGCCAGCAGTTCCCGGGGAAGCTCCTATAATTCACCCCTCCACTTT.

Judged by abundance, this clonotype is medium-sized (0.01 to 0.1%). The V gene is TRBV6-2 or TRBV6-3, the J gene TRBJ2-5; tentative D call: TRBD1 (5 bases). V gave up 5 bases and J gave up 0 bases, with 16 bases separating them. The CDR3 has 16 residues. Germline assignment: CDR1 MNHEY and CDR2 SVGEGT. CDR3 sequence (DNA): TGTGCCAGCAGTCCCCGGCAGGGTGCGGACCAAGAGACCCAGTACTTC. This gives the protein CASSPRQGADQETQYF.

This clonotype appeared many times. The rearrangement links TRBV3-1 to TRBJ2-2; tentatively, D is TRBD1 (5 bases). Trimming took 3 bases from V and 3 from J, leaving 11 bases between them. Germline values: CDR1 LGHDT, CDR2 YNNKEL (reference sequence). The CDR3 covers 15 residues. DNA for the CDR3: TGTGCCAGCAGCCAGCATGACAGTTACACCGGGGAGCTGTTTTTT. This encodes CASSQHDSYTGELFF.

This clonotype came up many times. This chain uses TRBV5-8 with TRBJ1-5, with D perhaps matching TRBD1 (6 bases). Trimming pared 4 bases from V and 0 bases from J, leaving 17 bases between. Germline V lookup: CDR1 SGHTS, CDR2 YDEGEE. This CDR3 contains 17 residues. CDR3 in amino acids: CASSPEIQGYSNQPQHF. In DNA, the CDR3 is TGTGCCAGCAGCCCAGAAATACAGGGTTATAGCAATCAGCCCCAGCATTTT.

Ten or more counts support this clonotype. The chain uses TRBV29-1 and TRBJ1-1; D remains ambiguous. Trimming cost V 7 bases and J 0 bases, with 18 bases left between them. The CDR3 spans 15 residues. CDR1 SQVTM and CDR2 ANQGSEA come from the germline V gene. CDR3 coding DNA: TGCAGCGCGATGGCGGGGTGGGCCATGAACACTGAAGCTTTCTTT. This codes for CSAMAGWAMNTEAFF.

This clonotype was picked up many times. The chain links TRBV6-2 or TRBV6-3 to TRBJ2-1; D tentatively fits TRBD1 or TRBD2 (5 bases each). The length of the CDR3 is 15 residues. Per germline, CDR1 MNHEY and CDR2 SVGEGT. V was trimmed by 7 bases and J by 6 bases, leaving 19 bases between them. Here the CDR3 DNA reads TGTGCCAGCAAGTGGGTGAACGGGGCCGCCAATGAGCAGTTCTTC. Translated, it gives CASKWVNGAANEQFF.

This clonotype was observed a handful of times. This sequence joins TRBV4-1 and TRBJ2-3; weak D call: TRBD2 (7 bases). V lost 1 base to trimming and J lost 12 bases, with 14 bases between them. CDR3 size: 13 residues. In germline, CDR1 is MGHRA, CDR2 YSYEKL. CDR3 in DNA: TGCGCCAGCAGCCAAGGATTAAGGGGGGGTCAGTATTTT. Translating gives CASSQGLRGGQYF.

This clonotype was observed at least ten times. The chain carries TRBV5-1 and TRBJ1-2, with D perhaps TRBD1 (6 bases). Germline V gives CDR1 SGHRS, CDR2 YFSETQ. The ends were cut back, 5 bases at V and 4 bases at J, with 12 bases in the middle. CDR3 size: 13 residues. CDR3 DNA sequence: TGCGCCAGCAGGCCTCTGGACAGCTATGGCTACACCTTC. Its translation: CASRPLDSYGYTF.

This clonotype was counted at least ten times. The chain recombines TRBV11-2 with TRBJ2-5; 7 bases align to TRBD1. Germline CDR1 and CDR2: SGHAT and FQNNGV. CDR3 length equals 18 residues. J was trimmed by 7 bases and V by 5 bases; bases with no gene match: 22. The CDR3 is CASSQKALGQYFLLTQYF. The CDR3 nucleotides read TGTGCCAGCAGCCAGAAGGCCCTGGGACAGTACTTTTTGTTGACCCAGTACTTC.

This clonotype was seen many times. The V call is TRBV20-1, the J call TRBJ2-1, with 10 nucleotides matching TRBD2. The germline V gene encodes CDR1 DFQATT and CDR2 SNEGSKA (reference sequence). This CDR3 is 14 amino acids long. In nucleotides, the CDR3 is TGCACTGCGGTGACTAGCGGGTTATACAATGAGCAGTTCTTC. The encoded protein is CTAVTSGLYNEQFF.

This clonotype was detected many times. The genes are TRBV7-2 and TRBJ2-1, with D unresolved. Germline CDR1 SGHTA, CDR2 FQGNSA. The CDR3 is 12 amino acids. The V gene lost 5 bases and the J gene lost 6 bases, with 8 bases spanning the gap. The CDR3 nucleotides are TGTGCCAGCAGCAGCACGGGCAATGAGCAGTTCTTC. Its protein is CASSSTGNEQFF.

This clonotype qualifies as medium-sized (0.01 to 0.1%). J is TRBJ2-3 and V is TRBV20-1; 9 positions match TRBD2. This CDR3 contains 12 residues. Germline V CDR1 and CDR2: DFQATT, SNEGSKA (reference sequence). V shed 3 bases and J 5 bases; nucleotides not matched to a gene: 0. The CDR3, as DNA: TGCAGTGCTAGGCGGGGGGGAGATACGCAGTATTTT. Its protein is CSARRGGDTQYF.

This clonotype occurred many times. The genes are TRBV12-3 or TRBV12-4 and TRBJ1-1; D not certain. This CDR3 has 14 residues. The V gene lost 3 bases and the J gene lost 4 bases, with 12 bases spanning the gap. This CDR3 reads CASSFNNWRTEAFF. The CDR3 DNA follows: TGTGCCAGCAGTTTTAATAACTGGCGCACTGAAGCTTTCTTT.

Ten or more counts support this clonotype. The J gene is TRBJ1-1, the V gene TRBV27; TRBD1 matches at 7 bases. Germline V gene lookup returns CDR1 MNHEY and CDR2 SMNVEV (reference sequence). J was trimmed by 1 base and V by 6 bases; bases with no gene match: 11. The CDR3 spans 16 residues. The CDR3 loop reads CASSPARRDRNTEAFF. In DNA form, the CDR3 reads TGTGCCAGCAGCCCCGCCCGCCGGGACAGGAACACTGAAGCTTTCTTT.

In this sample, this clonotype turned up many times. The chain carries TRBV12-3 or TRBV12-4 and TRBJ2-5; TRBD1 aligns across 10 bases. This CDR3 is 15 amino acids long. V lost 5 bases and J lost 6; bases outside the gene matches: 9. As DNA, the CDR3 is TGTGCCAGCAGTGCGCCGGGACAGGGGATGAAGACCCAGTACTTC. This codes for CASSAPGQGMKTQYF.

This clonotype counts as medium-sized. The chain joins TRBV7-8 to TRBJ2-7; 8 bases fit TRBD1. The V gene end was trimmed by 5 bases and the J gene end by 2 bases; junction bases not matched to a gene: 5. Per the germline V gene, CDR1 is SGHVS and CDR2 is FQNEAQ. The CDR3 covers 14 residues. For the CDR3, the DNA is TGTGCCAGCAGCGTCGGACAGGGTGCCTACGAGCAGTACTTC. This codes for CASSVGQGAYEQYF.

J is TRBJ1-3 and V is TRBV20-1; possible D gene TRBD1, 5 bases. The CDR3 length is 14 residues. Germline CDR1 DFQATT, CDR2 SNEGSKA (reference sequence). Trimming left V 6 bases short and J 0 bases short, with 12 bases between. In DNA form, the CDR3 reads TGCAGTGCCCGGGACTTCAACTCTGGAAACACCATATATTTT. Amino acid sequence: CSARDFNSGNTIYF.

At least ten counts were recorded for this clonotype. CDR3 loop: CSASVWGGPGELFF. CDR3 sequence (DNA): TGCAGTGCTAGCGTGTGGGGGGGCCCCGGGGAGCTGTTTTTT. The rearrangement links TRBV20-1 to TRBJ2-2, with D perhaps matching TRBD2 (7 bases). Germline V lookup: CDR1 DFQATT, CDR2 SNEGSKA (reference sequence). The CDR3 is 14 residues long. Trimming removed 3 bases at V and 6 bases at J, with 14 bases between.

At least ten counts were recorded for this clonotype. This chain links TRBV4-1 with TRBJ1-1; TRBD1 is a possible D gene (5 bases). Germline V gene sequence: CDR1 MGHRA, CDR2 YSYEKL. V dropped 8 bases and J dropped 1 base, with 14 bases sitting between them. This CDR3 comprises 14 residues. CDR3: CASRGFLRNTEAFF. The CDR3 region has the DNA TGCGCCAGCCGGGGCTTCTTACGGAACACTGAAGCTTTCTTT.

This clonotype was counted ten times or more. The J gene is TRBJ1-2, the V gene TRBV7-8, with D unclear. V lost 1 base, J lost 0 bases, and 6 bases lay in between. The CDR3 runs 14 residues. Germline V lookup: CDR1 SGHVS, CDR2 FQNEAQ. CDR3 sequence: CASSLGSANYGYTF. The CDR3 region has the DNA TGTGCCAGCAGCTTAGGGTCAGCTAACTATGGCTACACCTTC.

The V gene is TRBV7-8, the J gene TRBJ1-6, with D unresolved. Germline V gene sequence: CDR1 SGHVS, CDR2 FQNEAQ. The CDR3 consists of 13 residues. Trimming left V 8 bases short and J 4 bases short, with 9 bases between. The CDR3 region has the DNA TGTGCCAGCGCCTCCCGGTATAATTCACCCCTCCACTTT. Residues: CASASRYNSPLHF.

This clonotype was counted at least ten times. The genes are TRBV6-6 and TRBJ1-6, with D possibly TRBD1 on 6 matching bases. Trimming removed 5 bases from V and 10 bases from J, with 12 bases in between. Germline V gene lookup returns CDR1 MNHNY and CDR2 SVGAGI (reference sequence). This CDR3 has 13 amino acids. The CDR3 DNA reads TGTGCCAGCAGTACGACAGGTATCTCACCCCTCCACTTT. Its translation is CASSTTGISPLHF.

The genes are TRBV5-4 and TRBJ2-6; 8 bases align to TRBD2. The CDR3 sequence is 15 residues long. Germline assignment: CDR1 SGHNT and CDR2 YYREEE (reference sequence). V gave up 4 bases and J gave up 4 bases; unmatched junction bases: 4. CDR3 region: CASSPGGRGANVLTF. In DNA form, the CDR3 reads TGTGCCAGCAGCCCGGGGGGGAGGGGGGCCAACGTCCTGACTTTC.

The sample holds many counts of this clonotype. The chain couples TRBV7-2 to TRBJ1-2, with D tentatively TRBD1 (6 bases). This CDR3 is 16 amino acids long. Germline V gene sequence: CDR1 SGHTA, CDR2 FQGNSA. Deletions cut 5 bases from V and 8 bases from J, with 24 bases between. This CDR3 reads CASSPNTQGPAWGYTF. The DNA of the CDR3 is TGTGCCAGCAGCCCCAATACCCAGGGGCCGGCTTGGGGCTACACCTTC.

This clonotype is labeled medium-sized. The V and J genes are TRBV6-1 and TRBJ2-7, with D possibly TRBD2 on 6 matching bases. CDR3 length: 15 residues. Germline loops: CDR1 MNHNS, CDR2 SASEGT. Trimming left V 1 base short and J 0 bases short, with 10 bases between. The CDR3 region has the DNA TGTGCCAGCAGTGAAGGGGACTCGAGCTCCTACGAGCAGTACTTC. As protein: CASSEGDSSSYEQYF.

This clonotype occurred many times. The chain links TRBV5-1 to TRBJ2-1, with TRBD2 identical over 9 bases. V was pared by 5 bases and J by 6 bases, with 9 bases of the junction left unmatched. Germline-derived CDR1 and CDR2 are SGHRS and YFSETQ. This CDR3 region has 15 residues. Here the CDR3 reads CASSLGGGAINEQFF. The CDR3 nucleotides are TGCGCCAGCAGTCTGGGCGGGGGGGCCATCAATGAGCAGTTCTTC.

This clonotype showed up many times. The V gene is TRBV4-1, the J gene TRBJ2-1; D is perhaps TRBD2 (5 bases). Germline-derived CDR1 and CDR2 are MGHRA and YSYEKL. V gave up 0 bases and J gave up 8 bases, with 14 bases separating them. The length of the CDR3 is 15 residues. This CDR3 reads CASSQERRGVDEQFF. The CDR3 coding sequence is TGCGCCAGCAGCCAAGAGCGACGGGGAGTCGATGAGCAGTTCTTC.